Following are 30 T cell receptor beta chains from one sample sequenced in a study of graft-versus-host responses after intestinal transplantation (dated by TCRdb to the early 2020s). In the paper's terms, the time point label means: cells obtained before transplantation from donor or recipient. Their antigen targets remain unknown. The library relied on the immunoSEQ multiplex PCR assay. TCRdb carries this immuneACCESS record with in-frame sequences only. Its versions omit some clonotypes, under half of them owing to an unresolved V gene in the studies checked, with the rest unexplained. Recorded for this sample are 85,000 to 100,000 clones; roughly 90% of them occurred a single time. The ten largest clones add up to around 0.07% of the sample. The specimen comprised unstimulated CD8+ T cells sorted from spleen or lymph node cells, sampled before transplant. The receptors were sampled from a human donor who was the organ donor for an intestinal transplant.

The CDR3 spells CASTRTGRETEAFF. The CDR3 coding sequence is TGCGCCAGCACGCGGACAGGCCGGGAGACTGAAGCTTTCTTT. The chain carries TRBV10-2 and TRBJ1-1; the match to TRBD1 covers 7 bases. After removal of 7 bases from V and 5 bases from J, the junction contained 10 bases not matched to a gene. From germline, CDR1 is WSHSY and CDR2 SAAADI. This CDR3 is built from 14 residues.

The sample holds one count of this clone. The chain employs TRBV4-1 and TRBJ1-2, with TRBD1 as a possible D gene (5 bases). V dropped 5 bases and J dropped 6 bases, with 13 bases sitting between them. Germline CDR1 is MGHRA and CDR2 is YSYEKL. This CDR3 is built from 13 residues. The CDR3 sequence is CASSAPGLDGYTF. CDR3 DNA sequence: TGCGCCAGCAGCGCACCAGGGTTAGATGGCTACACCTTC.

V is TRBV11-2 and J is TRBJ1-2; D ambiguous. Germline CDR1 SGHAT, CDR2 FQNNGV. V lost 5 bases to trimming and J lost 2 bases, with 15 bases between them. The CDR3 contains 15 residues. CDR3 amino acids: CASSPPGGQNYGYTF. Here the CDR3 DNA reads TGTGCCAGCAGCCCTCCGGGAGGCCAGAACTATGGCTACACCTTC. Full variable domain (outside the CDR3, taken from reference TRBV11-2 and TRBJ1-2): EAGVAQSPRYKIIEKRQSVAFWCNPISGHATLYWYQQILGQGPKLLIQFQNNGVVDDSQLPKDRFSAERLKGVDSTLKIQPAKLEDSAVYLCASSPPGGQNYGYTFGSGTRLTVV.

The chain's CDR3 is CASRSFAQGEETQYF. The CDR3 DNA follows: TGTGCCAGCAGGTCCTTCGCGCAGGGCGAAGAGACCCAGTACTTC. The chain joins TRBV2 to TRBJ2-5; a possible D gene is TRBD1 (5 bases). Trimming removed 6 bases from V and 3 bases from J, with 17 bases in between. The germline CDR1 and CDR2 sequences are SNHLY and FYNNEI. CDR3 size: 15 residues.

The V gene is TRBV4-1, the J gene TRBJ2-7; D perhaps matches TRBD1 (6 bases). The ends were cut back, 5 bases at V and 3 bases at J, with 17 bases in the middle. The V gene's germline CDR1 is MGHRA and CDR2 YSYEKL. The CDR3 is made up of 15 amino acids. The CDR3 DNA follows: TGCGCCAGCAGCTGGTCACAGGGCGAGAGCTACGAGCAGTACTTC. Its protein is CASSWSQGESYEQYF.

The J gene is TRBJ1-4, the V gene TRBV28, with 8 bases that match TRBD1. This CDR3 region has 14 residues. Germline assignment: CDR1 MDHEN and CDR2 SYDVKM. Trimming took 10 bases from V and 4 from J; bases not matched to a gene: 8. CDR3: CATLGQGGNEKLFF. In DNA, the CDR3 is TGTGCCACATTAGGACAGGGAGGTAATGAAAAACTGTTTTTT.

The rearrangement uses TRBV4-2 and TRBJ2-5; 7 nucleotides align to TRBD1. This CDR3 is built from 14 residues. The J segment lost 5 bases and the V segment lost 3 bases, leaving 6 bases of the junction unmatched. The germline V gene encodes CDR1 LGHNA and CDR2 YNFKEQ. The CDR3 sequence is CASSHPDRVETQYF. CDR3 in DNA: TGTGCCAGCAGCCATCCCGACAGGGTCGAGACCCAGTACTTC.

This clone was observed a handful of times. The J gene is TRBJ2-7, the V gene TRBV4-1; 7 nucleotides align to TRBD1. The V gene's germline CDR1 is MGHRA and CDR2 YSYEKL. This CDR3 spans 14 amino acids. Trimming removed 4 bases from V and 4 bases from J; junction bases left unmatched: 7. The CDR3 coding sequence is TGCGCCAGCAGCCGCATTGGACAGGAGTACGAGCAGTACTTC. Translated: CASSRIGQEYEQYF.

The chain links TRBV29-1 to TRBJ2-7, with D perhaps TRBD1 (6 bases). V lost 0 bases and J lost 3, with 15 bases in between. This CDR3 region has 15 residues. The germline gives CDR1 SQVTM, CDR2 ANQGSEA. The CDR3 loop is CSVEETGSRNYEQYF. The DNA of the CDR3 is TGCAGCGTTGAAGAAACAGGGTCCCGGAACTACGAGCAGTACTTC.

J is TRBJ1-2 and V is TRBV27, with TRBD1 identical over 8 bases. CDR1 is MNHEY, CDR2 SMNVEV, per germline (reference sequence). V dropped 5 bases and J dropped 3; count of bases not matched to a gene: 8. CDR3 length: 15 residues. The CDR3 DNA reads as TGTGCCAGCAGTCTCTTCAGGACAGGGCACTATGGCTACACCTTC. This translates into CASSLFRTGHYGYTF.

Turning to this clone: A read error may produce the germline difference seen at one junction end. The gene calls are TRBV6-1 and TRBJ2-7, with TRBD1 identical over 8 bases. CDR3 size: 14 residues. The germline gives CDR1 MNHNS, CDR2 SASEGT. The CDR3: CASREGQGRLGQYF. DNA of the CDR3: TGTGCCAGCAGGGAAGGACAGGGTAGGCTTGGGCAGTACTTC.

This clone occurred a few times. V is TRBV4-1 and J is TRBJ2-7; no reliable D call. This CDR3 spans 13 amino acids. Germline CDR1 reads MGHRA; CDR2 reads YSYEKL. V lost 4 bases and J lost 3, with 10 bases in between. CDR3 nucleotides: TGCGCCAGCAGCCTAGCTGGAGACTACGAGCAGTACTTC. It codes for CASSLAGDYEQYF.

This chain links TRBV4-1 with TRBJ1-2; 8 positions agree with TRBD1. Germline V gives CDR1 MGHRA, CDR2 YSYEKL. CDR3 length equals 15 residues. After removal of 6 bases from V and 4 bases from J, the junction contained 10 bases not matched to a gene. DNA for the CDR3: TGCGCCAGCAGTCGACCCCGGGACAGGTTCTATGGCTACACCTTC. Amino acids: CASSRPRDRFYGYTF.

V usage is TRBV5-6 and J usage is TRBJ2-1; possibly TRBD1 for D (6 bases). The germline V gene encodes CDR1 SGHDT and CDR2 YYEEEE. The V end lost 3 bases, the J end lost 4 bases, and 20 bases lay between the germline ends. The CDR3 is 17 amino acids. The CDR3: CASSYKGTLEGYNEQFF. Here the CDR3 DNA reads TGTGCCAGCAGCTATAAGGGGACATTAGAGGGATACAATGAGCAGTTCTTC.

The chain links TRBV10-3 to TRBJ1-2; 8 bases line up with TRBD1. Germline V lookup: CDR1 ENHRY, CDR2 SYGVKD. The trim removed 3 bases at V and 5 bases at J, leaving 5 bases unmatched. The CDR3 runs 14 residues. The CDR3 here is CAISDQGAPYGYTF. CDR3 sequence (DNA): TGTGCCATCAGTGACCAGGGGGCGCCATATGGCTACACCTTC.

V usage is TRBV4-2 and J usage is TRBJ1-5; 7 bases agree with TRBD1. CDR1 is LGHNA and CDR2 is YNFKEQ in the germline V gene. Losses at the gene ends were 0 bases for V and 6 bases for J; bases not matched to a gene: 5. The CDR3 is made up of 15 amino acids. The DNA for the CDR3 is TGTGCCAGCAGCCAAGAACAGGGGAAAGGTCAGCCCCAGCATTTT. Encoded protein: CASSQEQGKGQPQHF.

The CDR3 bases are TGCGCCAGCAGCCAACGAATGGCCAATGAGCAGTTCTTC. Amino acid sequence: CASSQRMANEQFF. The chain is built from TRBV4-1 and TRBJ2-1; unclear D gene. Per germline, CDR1 MGHRA and CDR2 YSYEKL. This CDR3 is 13 amino acids long. The ends were cut back, 2 bases at V and 6 bases at J, with 8 bases in the middle.

The V and J genes are TRBV6-5 and TRBJ1-5; 10 bases agree with TRBD1. The junction had 2 bases not matched to a gene; V was cut back by 4 bases and J by 2 bases. This CDR3 region has 15 residues. The germline V gene encodes CDR1 MNHEY and CDR2 SVGAGI. The CDR3 spells CASSSGTGGNQPQHF. As DNA, the CDR3 is TGTGCCAGCAGTTCCGGGACAGGGGGCAATCAGCCCCAGCATTTT.

The gene calls are TRBV7-2 and TRBJ2-1, with TRBD2 identical over 8 bases. Germline CDR1 SGHTA, CDR2 FQGNSA. Unmatched junction bases numbered 7, after V lost 4 bases and J lost 2 bases. The CDR3 has 16 residues. DNA of the CDR3: TGTGCCAGCAGCTCAGACACGGGAGGGGCCTACAATGAGCAGTTCTTC. Encoded protein: CASSSDTGGAYNEQFF.

V is TRBV4-2 and J is TRBJ2-7, with a possible D match to TRBD1 (5 bases). CDR3 length equals 14 residues. Germline V gene sequence: CDR1 LGHNA, CDR2 YNFKEQ. V lost 0 bases, J lost 0 bases, and 6 bases lay in between. As DNA, the CDR3 is TGTGCCAGCAGCCAAGAAAGGGGCTCCTACGAGCAGTACTTC. Encoded protein: CASSQERGSYEQYF.

The chain is built from TRBV18 and TRBJ1-3, with unresolved D. Deletions cut 7 bases from V and 1 base from J, with 8 bases between. The germline V gene encodes CDR1 KGHSH and CDR2 LQKENI. CDR3 length: 13 residues. The CDR3 reads CASWWESGNTIYF. The DNA of the CDR3 is TGTGCCAGCTGGTGGGAGTCTGGAAACACCATATATTTT.

This chain joins TRBV4-2 and TRBJ1-1; 9 nucleotides align to TRBD1. The V gene end was trimmed by 5 bases and the J gene end by 0 bases; junction bases not matched to a gene: 4. This CDR3 comprises 15 residues. Germline CDR1 is LGHNA and CDR2 is YNFKEQ. For the CDR3, the DNA is TGTGCCAGCAGCTGGACAGGGGCGATGAACACTGAAGCTTTCTTT. Translation gives CASSWTGAMNTEAFF.

This chain uses TRBV5-5 with TRBJ2-7; D is perhaps TRBD2 (6 bases). CDR1 is SGHKS and CDR2 is YYEKEE in the germline V gene (reference sequence). V was trimmed by 4 bases and J by 4 bases, leaving 12 bases between them. The CDR3 extends over 13 amino acids. CDR3 in DNA: TGTGCCAGCAGCGGGCGACTAGATTACGAGCAGTACTTC. Residues: CASSGRLDYEQYF.

The CDR3 sequence is CASSSRLAGGHEQYF. The CDR3 region has the DNA TGTGCCAGCAGTTCTCGACTAGCGGGAGGGCACGAGCAGTACTTC. The chain links TRBV28 to TRBJ2-7; 14 bases map to TRBD2. CDR1 MDHEN and CDR2 SYDVKM come from the germline V gene. This CDR3 is 15 amino acids long. The ends lost 4 bases at V and 5 bases at J; junction bases unmatched: 4. The full variable domain, its missing parts supplied by reference TRBV28 and TRBJ2-7, is DVKVTQSSRYLVKRTGEKVFLECVQDMDHENMFWYRQDPGLGLRLIYFSYDVKMKEKGDIPEGYSVSREKKERFSLILESASTNQTSMYLCASSSRLAGGHEQYFGPGTRLTVT.

The chain joins TRBV9 to TRBJ2-1; D is possibly TRBD2 (5 bases). The ends were cut back, 6 bases at V and 0 bases at J, with 13 bases in the middle. CDR3 length: 15 amino acids. CDR1 SGDLS and CDR2 YYNGEE come from the germline V gene. CDR3 coding DNA: TGTGCCAGCACTTCCGAGGGTGGCTCCTACAATGAGCAGTTCTTC. It is translated as CASTSEGGSYNEQFF.

The rearrangement uses TRBV6-5 and TRBJ2-5; 7 bases align to TRBD1. V shed 6 bases and J 5 bases; nucleotides not matched to a gene: 6. CDR3 size: 13 residues. The germline gives CDR1 MNHEY, CDR2 SVGAGI. CDR3 loop: CASRPGQLETQYF. The CDR3 nucleotides read TGTGCCAGCAGGCCGGGACAGTTGGAGACCCAGTACTTC.

This clone was picked up one time. The V call is TRBV10-3, the J call TRBJ1-1; tentative D call: TRBD1 (5 bases). Germline-derived CDR1 and CDR2 are ENHRY and SYGVKD. V was shortened by 0 bases and J by 0 bases, with 20 bases between the two germline ends. The CDR3 loop spans 19 amino acids. CDR3 protein: CAISESGRWQGSMNTEAFF. Written as DNA, the CDR3 is TGTGCCATCAGTGAGTCAGGCCGGTGGCAGGGCTCTATGAACACTGAAGCTTTCTTT.

The chain carries TRBV7-6 and TRBJ1-5; D ambiguous. Germline V lookup: CDR1 SGHVS, CDR2 FNYEAQ. V was pared by 3 bases and J by 6 bases, with 12 bases between. CDR3 length: 14 residues. For the CDR3, the DNA is TGTGCCAGCAGCTTGGCGGGAGTCGGTCAGCCCCAGCATTTT. This codes for CASSLAGVGQPQHF.

The V call is TRBV9, the J call TRBJ1-1, with a weak D call TRBD1 (5 bases). Germline CDR1 is SGDLS and CDR2 is YYNGEE. CDR3 length equals 15 residues. V lost 4 bases, J lost 0 bases, and 13 bases lay in between. CDR3 DNA: TGTGCCAGCAGCCCCCGAACAGGCCTGAACACTGAAGCTTTCTTT. Protein: CASSPRTGLNTEAFF.

This chain connects TRBV5-6 to TRBJ2-1; 12 positions agree with TRBD2. The V gene's germline CDR1 is SGHDT and CDR2 YYEEEE. Trimming cost V 4 bases and J 10 bases; bases outside gene matches: 9. The CDR3 runs 15 residues. CDR3 sequence reads: CASSRWELAGGEQFF. The CDR3 DNA is TGTGCCAGCAGCCGTTGGGAGCTAGCGGGAGGGGAGCAGTTCTTC.